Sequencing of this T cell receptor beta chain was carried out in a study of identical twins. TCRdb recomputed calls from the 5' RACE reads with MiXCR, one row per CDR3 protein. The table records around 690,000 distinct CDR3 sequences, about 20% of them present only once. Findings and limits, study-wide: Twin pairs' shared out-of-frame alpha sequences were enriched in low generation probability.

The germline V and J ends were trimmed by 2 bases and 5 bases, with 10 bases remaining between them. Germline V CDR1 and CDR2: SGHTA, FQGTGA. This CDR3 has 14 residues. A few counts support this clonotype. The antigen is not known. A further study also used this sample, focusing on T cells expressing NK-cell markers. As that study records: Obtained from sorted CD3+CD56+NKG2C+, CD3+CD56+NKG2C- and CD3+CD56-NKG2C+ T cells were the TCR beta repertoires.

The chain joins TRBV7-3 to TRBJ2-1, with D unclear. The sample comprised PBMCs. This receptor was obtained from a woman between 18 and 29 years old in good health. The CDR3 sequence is CASSLVGYNNEQFF. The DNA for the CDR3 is TGTGCCAGCAGCTTAGTAGGGTACAACAATGAGCAGTTCTTC.